This TCR beta chain is drawn from a study of blood T cell repertoires in COVID-19. Study overall: Acute and convalescent COVID-19 specimens originated in the United States, Italy and Spain.

Using immunoSEQ multiplex PCR, the repertoire was profiled, and TCRdb retains in-frame clones only, with some absent. Among fewer than 250,000 clones, 86% were seen once, and the ten largest hold 2% to 2.5%. CDR1 and CDR2 (germline): SGHNT, YENEEA. CDR3 size: 15 residues. Trimming took off 1 base at V and 8 bases at J, with 17 bases between the two ends. Source material: PBMCs or T cells enriched from blood (not recorded which). This sequence was found in a woman aged 45-65 years who had recovered from COVID-19. The chain employs TRBV11-3 and TRBJ1-2; no firm D call. CDR3: CASSLGGSLEEGYTF. CDR3 sequence (DNA): TGTGCCAGCAGCTTAGGCGGGTCCTTAGAAGAGGGCTACACCTTC.